The sequence of this TCR beta chain was determined in a study of cytomegalovirus exposure and HLA in healthy donors. Trimming at V came to 0 bases and at J to 7 bases, leaving 6 bases not matched to a gene. The germline V gene encodes CDR1 SGDLS and CDR2 YYNGEE. The CDR3 has 14 residues. On this clone itself: Its antigen remains unknown.

The donors were healthy bone marrow donors. Broader study findings: In a later analysis, across HLA loci, associated TCR counts were highest for DRB1, lowest for HLA-C.

The PCR employed 60 Vbeta primers together with 13 Jbeta primers. The assay was immunoSEQ multiplex PCR, and TCRdb's table has in-frame clones only and misses some. The ten top clones account for 15% to 20%, within a sample of under 85,000 clones. This clonotype originated in a boy aged 5-17 years in good health and CMV-seronegative. The sample consisted of PBMCs. The rearrangement links TRBV9 to TRBJ2-5, with 7 nucleotides matching TRBD1. CDR3 DNA: TGTGCCAGCAGCGTAGACAGGGGTTTTGGGACCCAGTACTTC. It specifies CASSVDRGFGTQYF.